This T cell receptor beta chain was captured in a study of identifying expanded T cells in peripheral blood. Healthy donors had no documented immune events, such as infections, while sampled. The data were produced by immunoSEQ multiplex PCR, yet TCRdb's version contains in-frame clones alone and is incomplete. This sample yields approximately 90,000 clones, of which approximately 81% are seen a single time; approximately 4.5% belongs to the top ten. Findings and limits, study-wide: Variance in clone template counts between two-week samples significantly increased with total template count across all healthy donors. Approximately 1.1 clones differed between technical replicates, versus roughly 17 and 20 over time.

CDR1 and CDR2 (germline): SEHNR, FQNEAQ (reference sequence). With 4 bases removed from V and 7 bases from J, the gap between germline ends came to 8 bases. The CDR3 loop spans 12 amino acids. Regarding this clone: What it recognizes is unknown.

The sample was blood. This TCR was sampled from a person aged 18 to 75 in good health. This sequence joins TRBV7-9 and TRBJ1-5, with no clear D. The CDR3 is CASSSRSQPQHF. The CDR3 DNA is TGTGCCAGCAGCTCAAGGTCCCAGCCCCAGCATTTT.